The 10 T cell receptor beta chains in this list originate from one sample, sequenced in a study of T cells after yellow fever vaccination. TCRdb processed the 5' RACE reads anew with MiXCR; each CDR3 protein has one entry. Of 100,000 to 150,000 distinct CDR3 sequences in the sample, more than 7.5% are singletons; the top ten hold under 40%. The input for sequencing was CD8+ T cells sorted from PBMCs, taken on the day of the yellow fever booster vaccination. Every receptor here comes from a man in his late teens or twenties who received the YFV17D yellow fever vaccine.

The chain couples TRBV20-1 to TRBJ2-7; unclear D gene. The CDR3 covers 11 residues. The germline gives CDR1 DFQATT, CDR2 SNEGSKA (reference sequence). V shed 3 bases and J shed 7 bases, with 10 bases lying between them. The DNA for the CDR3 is TGCAGTGCTAGGATGGGTGAAGAGCAGTACTTC. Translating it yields CSARMGEEQYF.

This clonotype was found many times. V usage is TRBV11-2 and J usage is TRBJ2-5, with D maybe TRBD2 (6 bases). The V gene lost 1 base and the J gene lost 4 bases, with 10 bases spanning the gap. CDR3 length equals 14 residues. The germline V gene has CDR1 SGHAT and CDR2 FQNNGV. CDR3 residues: CASSLVGLGETQYF. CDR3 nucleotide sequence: TGTGCCAGCAGCTTAGTGGGACTTGGAGAGACCCAGTACTTC.

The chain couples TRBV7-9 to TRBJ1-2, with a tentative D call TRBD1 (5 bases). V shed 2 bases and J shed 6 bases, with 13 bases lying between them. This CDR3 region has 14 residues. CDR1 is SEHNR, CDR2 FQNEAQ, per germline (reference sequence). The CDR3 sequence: CASSLIREIDGYTF. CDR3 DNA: TGTGCCAGCAGCTTAATCAGGGAGATAGATGGCTACACCTTC. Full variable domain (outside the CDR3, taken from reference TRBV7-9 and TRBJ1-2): DTGVSQNPRHKITKRGQNVTFRCDPISEHNRLYWYRQTLGQGPEFLTYFQNEAQLEKSRLLSDRFSAERPKGSFSTLEIQRTEQGDSAMYLCASSLIREIDGYTFGSGTRLTVV.

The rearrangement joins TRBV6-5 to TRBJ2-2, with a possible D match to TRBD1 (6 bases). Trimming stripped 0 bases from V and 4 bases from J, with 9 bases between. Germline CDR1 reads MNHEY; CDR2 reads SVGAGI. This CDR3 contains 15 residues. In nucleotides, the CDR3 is TGTGCCAGCAGTTACTCGGGACACCTCACCGGGGAGCTGTTTTTT. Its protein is CASSYSGHLTGELFF.

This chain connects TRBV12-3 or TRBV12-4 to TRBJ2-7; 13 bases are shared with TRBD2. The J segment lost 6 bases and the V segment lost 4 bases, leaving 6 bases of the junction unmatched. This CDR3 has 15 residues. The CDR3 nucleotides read TGTGCCAGCAGTTCGGGACTAGCGGGGCCAGGCGAGCAGTACTTC. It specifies CASSSGLAGPGEQYF.

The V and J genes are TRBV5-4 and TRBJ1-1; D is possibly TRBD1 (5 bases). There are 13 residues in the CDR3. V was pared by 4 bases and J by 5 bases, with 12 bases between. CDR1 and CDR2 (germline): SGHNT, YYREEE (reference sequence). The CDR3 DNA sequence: TGTGCCAGCAGCGGCGGGGGGAGAACTGAAGCTTTCTTT. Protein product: CASSGGGRTEAFF.

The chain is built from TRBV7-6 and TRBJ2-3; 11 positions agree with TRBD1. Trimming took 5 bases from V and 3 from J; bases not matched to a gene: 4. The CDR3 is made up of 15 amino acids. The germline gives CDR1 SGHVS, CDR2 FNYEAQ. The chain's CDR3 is CASSPGTGGTDTQYF. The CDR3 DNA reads TGTGCCAGCAGCCCCGGGACAGGGGGGACAGATACGCAGTATTTT.

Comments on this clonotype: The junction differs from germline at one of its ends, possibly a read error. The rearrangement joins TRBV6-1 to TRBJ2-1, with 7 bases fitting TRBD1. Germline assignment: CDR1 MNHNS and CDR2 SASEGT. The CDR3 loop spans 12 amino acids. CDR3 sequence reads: CASSVLGTDDLF. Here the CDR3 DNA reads TGTGCCAGCAGTGTATTAGGGACAGATGATCTCTTC.

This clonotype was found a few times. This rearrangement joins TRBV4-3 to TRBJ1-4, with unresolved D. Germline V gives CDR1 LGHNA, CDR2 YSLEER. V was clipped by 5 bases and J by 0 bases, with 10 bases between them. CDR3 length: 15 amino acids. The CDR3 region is CASSVRRPTNEKLFF. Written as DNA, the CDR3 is TGCGCCAGCAGCGTCCGACGGCCAACTAATGAAAAACTGTTTTTT.

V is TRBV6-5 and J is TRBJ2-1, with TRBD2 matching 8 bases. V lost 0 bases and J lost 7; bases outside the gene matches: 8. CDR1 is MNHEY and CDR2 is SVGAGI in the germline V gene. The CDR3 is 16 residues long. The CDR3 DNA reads TGTGCCAGCAGTTACTCGTGGGGCCCGGGAGGGAATGAGCAGTTCTTC. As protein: CASSYSWGPGGNEQFF.